This T cell receptor (beta chain) was sequenced for a study of metastatic and nonmetastatic thyroid tumors. J gave up 6 bases and V 1 base, and 9 bases lay outside the gene matches. This CDR3 region has 16 residues. Germline CDR1 reads MNHEY; CDR2 reads SMNVEV (reference sequence). With MiXCR, TCRdb called clones anew from the PCR reads. The sample has approximately 70,000 clones, under 5% seen once; the top ten hold approximately 20%. This clone was picked up many times. Patients underwent thyroid surgery, and none had received any treatment before it. The V and J genes are TRBV27 and TRBJ2-3, with 8 nucleotides matching TRBD1. This sequence was found in a female donor with papillary thyroid cancer or a benign thyroid nodule (not recorded which). Some clones in this sample may be carry-over from other donors' samples. Sequenced input: blood. CDR3 nucleotides: TGTGCCAGCAGTTTATGGGGGCAGGGGGCGCGGGATACGCAGTATTTT. As protein: CASSLWGQGARDTQYF.